The subject of this entry is one T cell receptor beta chain. This sample is part of a study of blood T cell repertoires in COVID-19. Study as a whole: Researchers got acute and convalescent COVID-19 samples from the United States, Italy and Spain. T cells, B-cell-depleted T cells, or PBMCs supplied cDNA or gDNA.

Original data processing: Reference gene primer amplification yielded estimated nucleated cell counts. The table came from immunoSEQ multiplex PCR; TCRdb's copy has only in-frame clones and leaves some out. The DNA was the basis for D and trimming; V, J and clone size are from that table. The sample shows 150,000 to 200,000 clones, 60% to 85% of them seen only once. The CDR3 has 14 residues. Between the trimmed V and J ends, which lost 5 bases and 0 bases, there was a span of 11 bases. CDR1 is LNHDA and CDR2 is SQIVND in the germline V gene (reference sequence). What was sequenced was peripheral blood. This TCR derives from a man in his fifties or sixties with acute or convalescent COVID-19. The rearrangement uses TRBV19 and TRBJ2-7, with D possibly being TRBD2 (5 bases). The CDR3 sequence: CASSLTGSSYEQYF. For the CDR3, the DNA is TGTGCCAGTAGTTTGACGGGAAGCTCCTACGAGCAGTACTTC.